This T cell receptor beta chain was retrieved from a study of blood T cell repertoires in COVID-19. Study-level background: Samples representing acute and convalescent COVID-19 were sourced from the United States, Italy and Spain. PBMCs, B-cell-depleted T cells, or T cells were the source of the cDNA or gDNA that made up the material.

In the original processing: Estimation of nucleated cell counts was performed using reference gene primer amplification. The method was immunoSEQ multiplex PCR; TCRdb's version includes in-frame clones alone and lacks a portion of them. D and trimming come from the DNA, and the V and J calls and clone size come from that table. The sample contains around 36,000 clones, under 90% of which appear only once. Trimming took off 3 bases at V and 8 bases at J, with 13 bases between the two ends. This CDR3 has 13 amino acids. The V call is TRBV12-3 or TRBV12-4, the J call TRBJ1-2; the D gene is possibly TRBD1 (6 bases). Material for sequencing was peripheral blood. The receptor was derived from a human donor in a cohort sampled during active COVID-19. As DNA, the CDR3 is TGTGCCAGCAGTTTCACAGGGAGGGGAGGCTACACCTTC. Encoded protein: CASSFTGRGGYTF.